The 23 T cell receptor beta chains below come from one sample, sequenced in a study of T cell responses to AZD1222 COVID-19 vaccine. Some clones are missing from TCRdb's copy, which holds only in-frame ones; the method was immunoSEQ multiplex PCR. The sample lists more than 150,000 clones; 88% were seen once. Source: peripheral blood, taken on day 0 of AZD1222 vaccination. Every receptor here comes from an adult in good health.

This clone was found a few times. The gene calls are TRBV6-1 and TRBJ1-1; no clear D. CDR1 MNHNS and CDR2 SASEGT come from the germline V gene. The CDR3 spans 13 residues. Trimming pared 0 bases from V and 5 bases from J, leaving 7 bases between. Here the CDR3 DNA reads TGTGCCAGCAGTGAAGCAATATATACTGAAGCTTTCTTT. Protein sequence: CASSEAIYTEAFF.

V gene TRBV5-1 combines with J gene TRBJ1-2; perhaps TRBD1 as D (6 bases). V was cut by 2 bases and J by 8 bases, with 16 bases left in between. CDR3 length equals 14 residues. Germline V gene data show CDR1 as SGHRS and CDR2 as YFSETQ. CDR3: CASSLPTGSGGYTF. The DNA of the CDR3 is TGCGCCAGCAGCTTACCGACAGGTTCCGGGGGCTACACCTTC.

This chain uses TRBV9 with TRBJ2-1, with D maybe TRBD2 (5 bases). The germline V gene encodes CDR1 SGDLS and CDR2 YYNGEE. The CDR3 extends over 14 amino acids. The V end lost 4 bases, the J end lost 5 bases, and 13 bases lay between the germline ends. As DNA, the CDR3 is TGTGCCAGCAGCACCGCCCTCGGGGACAATGAGCAGTTCTTC. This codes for CASSTALGDNEQFF.

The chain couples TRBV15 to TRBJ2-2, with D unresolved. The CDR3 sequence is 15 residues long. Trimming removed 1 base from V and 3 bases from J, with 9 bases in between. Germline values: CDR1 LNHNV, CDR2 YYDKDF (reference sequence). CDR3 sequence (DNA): TGTGCCACCAGCAGAGCCCCAGTTTACACCGGGGAGCTGTTTTTT. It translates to CATSRAPVYTGELFF.

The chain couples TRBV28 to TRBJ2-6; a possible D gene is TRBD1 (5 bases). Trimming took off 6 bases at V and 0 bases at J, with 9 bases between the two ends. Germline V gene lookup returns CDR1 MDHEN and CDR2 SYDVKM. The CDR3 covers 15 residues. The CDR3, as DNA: TGTGCCAGCAGGCCAGACAGCTCTGGGGCCAACGTCCTGACTTTC. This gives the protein CASRPDSSGANVLTF.

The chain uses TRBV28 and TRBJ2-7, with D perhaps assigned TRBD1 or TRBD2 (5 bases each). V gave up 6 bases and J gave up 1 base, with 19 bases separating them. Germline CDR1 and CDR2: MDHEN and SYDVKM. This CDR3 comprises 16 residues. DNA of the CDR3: TGTGCCAGCAGAAATCCCTCCGGGACCCGTTCCTACGAGCAGTACTTC. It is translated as CASRNPSGTRSYEQYF. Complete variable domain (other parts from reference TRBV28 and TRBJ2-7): DVKVTQSSRYLVKRTGEKVFLECVQDMDHENMFWYRQDPGLGLRLIYFSYDVKMKEKGDIPEGYSVSREKKERFSLILESASTNQTSMYLCASRNPSGTRSYEQYFGPGTRLTVT.

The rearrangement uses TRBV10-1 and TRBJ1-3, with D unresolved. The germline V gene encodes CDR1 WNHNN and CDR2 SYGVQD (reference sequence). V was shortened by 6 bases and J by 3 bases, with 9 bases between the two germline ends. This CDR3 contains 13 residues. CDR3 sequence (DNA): TGCGCCAGCAGCCTGCGGGGTGGAAACACCATATATTTT. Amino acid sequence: CASSLRGGNTIYF.

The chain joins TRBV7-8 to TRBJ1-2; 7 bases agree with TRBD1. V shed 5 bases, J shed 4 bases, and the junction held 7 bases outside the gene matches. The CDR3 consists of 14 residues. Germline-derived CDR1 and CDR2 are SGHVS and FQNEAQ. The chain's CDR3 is CASSPGTAGYGYTF. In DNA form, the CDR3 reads TGTGCCAGCAGCCCCGGGACAGCTGGCTATGGCTACACCTTC.

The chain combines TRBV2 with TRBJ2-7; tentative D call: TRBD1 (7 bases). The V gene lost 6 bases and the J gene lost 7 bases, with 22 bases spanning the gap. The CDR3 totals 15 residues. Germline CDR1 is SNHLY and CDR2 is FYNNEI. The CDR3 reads CASRSGAGGSREQYF. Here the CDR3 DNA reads TGTGCCAGCAGGTCGGGGGCAGGGGGTTCTCGTGAGCAGTACTTC.

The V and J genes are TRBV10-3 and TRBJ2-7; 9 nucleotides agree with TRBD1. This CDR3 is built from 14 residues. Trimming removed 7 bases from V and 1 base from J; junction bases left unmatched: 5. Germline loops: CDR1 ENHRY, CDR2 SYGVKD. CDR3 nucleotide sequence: TGTGCCATCATTCTGGACAGGGGATCCTACGAGCAGTACTTC. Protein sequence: CAIILDRGSYEQYF.

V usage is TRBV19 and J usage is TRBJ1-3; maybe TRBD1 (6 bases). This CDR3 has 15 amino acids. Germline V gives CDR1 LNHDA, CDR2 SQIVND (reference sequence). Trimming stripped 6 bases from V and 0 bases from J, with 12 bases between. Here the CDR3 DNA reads TGTGCCAGTAGCCCGACAGGAACCTCTGGAAACACCATATATTTT. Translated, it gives CASSPTGTSGNTIYF. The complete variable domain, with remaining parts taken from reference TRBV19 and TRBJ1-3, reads DGGITQSPKYLFRKEGQNVTLSCEQNLNHDAMYWYRQDPGQGLRLIYYSQIVNDFQKGDIAEGYSVSREKKESFPLTVTSAQKNPTAFYLCASSPTGTSGNTIYFGEGSWLTVV.

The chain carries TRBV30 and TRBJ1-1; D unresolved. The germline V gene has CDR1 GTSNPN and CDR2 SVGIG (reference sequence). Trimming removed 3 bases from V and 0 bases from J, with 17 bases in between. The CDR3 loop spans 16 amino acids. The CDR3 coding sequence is TGTGCCTGGAGCCTGGGAGGGTTTTCTTTGAACACTGAAGCTTTCTTT. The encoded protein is CAWSLGGFSLNTEAFF.

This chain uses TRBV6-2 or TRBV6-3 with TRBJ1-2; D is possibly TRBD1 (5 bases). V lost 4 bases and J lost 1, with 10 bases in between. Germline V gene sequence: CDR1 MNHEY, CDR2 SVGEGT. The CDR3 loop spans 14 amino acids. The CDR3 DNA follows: TGTGCCAGCAGTTTCAGGGTCTATAACTATGGCTACACCTTC. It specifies CASSFRVYNYGYTF.

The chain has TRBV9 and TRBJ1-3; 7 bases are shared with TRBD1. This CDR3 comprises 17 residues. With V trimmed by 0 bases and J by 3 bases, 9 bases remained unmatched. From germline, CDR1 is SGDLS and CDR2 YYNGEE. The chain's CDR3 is CASSVEGQPPGGNTIYF. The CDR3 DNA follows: TGTGCCAGCAGCGTAGAGGGACAGCCACCGGGTGGAAACACCATATATTTT.

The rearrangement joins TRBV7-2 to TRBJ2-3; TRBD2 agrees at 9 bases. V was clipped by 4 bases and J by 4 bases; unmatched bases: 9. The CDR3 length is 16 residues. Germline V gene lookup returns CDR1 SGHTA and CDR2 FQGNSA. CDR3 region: CASSSGSGRFADTQYF. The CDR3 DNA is TGTGCCAGCAGCTCAGGAAGCGGGAGGTTCGCAGATACGCAGTATTTT.

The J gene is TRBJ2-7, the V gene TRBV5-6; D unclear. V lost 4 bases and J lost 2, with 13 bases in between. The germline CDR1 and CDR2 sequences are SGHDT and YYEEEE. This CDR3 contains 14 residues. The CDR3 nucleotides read TGTGCCAGCAGCCTCCTGACGGCGCCCTACGAGCAGTACTTC. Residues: CASSLLTAPYEQYF.

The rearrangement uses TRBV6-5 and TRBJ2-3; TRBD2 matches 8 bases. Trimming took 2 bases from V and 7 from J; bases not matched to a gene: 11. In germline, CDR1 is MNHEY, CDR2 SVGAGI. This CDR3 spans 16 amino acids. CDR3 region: CASSYAIYGGGNTQYF. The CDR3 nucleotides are TGTGCCAGCAGTTACGCAATTTACGGGGGGGGAAATACGCAGTATTTT.

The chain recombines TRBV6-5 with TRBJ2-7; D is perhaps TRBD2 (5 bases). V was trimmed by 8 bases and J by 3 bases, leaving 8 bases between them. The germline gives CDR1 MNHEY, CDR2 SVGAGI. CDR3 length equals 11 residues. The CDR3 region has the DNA TGTGCCAGCCGCGGACTCTACGAGCAGTACTTC. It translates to CASRGLYEQYF.

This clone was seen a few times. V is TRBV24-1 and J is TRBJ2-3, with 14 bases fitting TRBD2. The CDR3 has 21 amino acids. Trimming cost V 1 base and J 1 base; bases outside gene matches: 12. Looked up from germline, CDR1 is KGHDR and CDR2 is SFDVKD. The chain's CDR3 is CATSDFPFPGLAGAGTDTQYF. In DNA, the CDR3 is TGTGCCACCAGTGATTTTCCATTCCCGGGACTAGCGGGAGCGGGCACAGATACGCAGTATTTT.

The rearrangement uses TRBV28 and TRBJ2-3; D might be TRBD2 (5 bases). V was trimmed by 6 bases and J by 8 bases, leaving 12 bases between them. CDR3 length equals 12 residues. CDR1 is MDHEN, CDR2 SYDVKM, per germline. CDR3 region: CASSPDYLTQYF. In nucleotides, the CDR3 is TGTGCCAGCAGCCCCGACTACCTTACGCAGTATTTT. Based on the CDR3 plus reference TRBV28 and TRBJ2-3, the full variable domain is DVKVTQSSRYLVKRTGEKVFLECVQDMDHENMFWYRQDPGLGLRLIYFSYDVKMKEKGDIPEGYSVSREKKERFSLILESASTNQTSMYLCASSPDYLTQYFGPGTRLTVL.

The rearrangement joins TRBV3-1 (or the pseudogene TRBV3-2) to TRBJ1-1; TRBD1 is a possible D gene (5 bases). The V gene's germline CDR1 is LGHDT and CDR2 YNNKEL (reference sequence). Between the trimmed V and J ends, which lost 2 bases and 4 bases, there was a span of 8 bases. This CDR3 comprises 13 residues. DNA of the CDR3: TGTGCCAGCAGCCAAAACAGGCGCACTGAAGCTTTCTTT. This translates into CASSQNRRTEAFF.

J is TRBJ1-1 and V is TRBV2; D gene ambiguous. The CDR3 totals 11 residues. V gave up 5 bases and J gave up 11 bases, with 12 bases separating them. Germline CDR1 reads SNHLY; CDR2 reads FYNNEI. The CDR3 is CASSIGSAAFF. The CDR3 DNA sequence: TGTGCCAGCAGTATTGGGAGTGCGGCTTTCTTT.

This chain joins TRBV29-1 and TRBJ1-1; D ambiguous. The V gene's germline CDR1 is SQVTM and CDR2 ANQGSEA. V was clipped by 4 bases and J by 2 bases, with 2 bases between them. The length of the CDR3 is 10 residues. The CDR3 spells CSVGNTEAFF. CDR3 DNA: TGCAGCGTTGGAAACACTGAAGCTTTCTTT.